The clone carrying this T cell receptor (beta chain) was detected a few times. These data come from a study of neurological immune-mediated disorders. The CDR3 is made up of 15 amino acids. CDR1 is SGHDN and CDR2 is FVKESK in the germline V gene. The V gene end was trimmed by 4 bases and the J gene end by 8 bases; junction bases not matched to a gene: 11. TCRdb re-derived calls from the 5' RACE reads in MiXCR, one entry per CDR3 protein. Here the sample spans 30,000 to 45,000 distinct CDR3 sequences, roughly 12% being singletons. Some 1 million sorted CD4+ or CD8+ T cells made each library. This rearrangement joins TRBV14 to TRBJ1-3; 7 bases are shared with TRBD1. The source is a woman aged 30 to 39 with HTLV-1-associated myelopathy (HAM/TSP). The sample comprised CD4+ T cells from blood. The CDR3 loop reads CASSPTTGPGYTIYF. The CDR3 DNA is TGTGCCAGCAGCCCAACGACAGGGCCGGGATACACCATATATTTT.